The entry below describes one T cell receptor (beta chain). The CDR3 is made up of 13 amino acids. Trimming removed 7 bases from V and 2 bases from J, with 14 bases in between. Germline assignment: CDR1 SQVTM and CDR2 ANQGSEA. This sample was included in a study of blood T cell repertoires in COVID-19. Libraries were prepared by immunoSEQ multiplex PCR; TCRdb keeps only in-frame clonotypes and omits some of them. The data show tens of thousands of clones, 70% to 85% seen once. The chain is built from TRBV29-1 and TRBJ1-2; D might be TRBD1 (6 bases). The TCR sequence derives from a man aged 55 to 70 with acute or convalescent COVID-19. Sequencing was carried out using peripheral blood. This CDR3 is CSAPTTGNYGYTF. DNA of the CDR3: TGCAGCGCTCCCACAACAGGGAACTATGGCTACACCTTC.